The T cell receptor beta chain described here comes from a study of blood T cells in healthy people across ages. General observations from the study: Older age coincided with a roughly linear decline in TCR beta diversity per million T cells. The CMV status of each donor remained undetermined, and this could have confounded shifts in expanded clonotypes.

A second PCR of 7 to 11 cycles used a sample-barcoded 5' primer and a J-beta primer mix. One entry per CDR3 protein, called by TCRdb with MiXCR from the 5' RACE reads. The sample has 850,000 to 950,000 distinct CDR3 sequences; under 35% are singletons. CDR1 is SQVTM and CDR2 is ANQGSEA in the germline V gene. The CDR3 length is 11 residues. A word on this clonotype: Its target is not known. The junction and the germline gene differ at one end; a read error may be behind it.

The sequence came from a woman of 80 years or more in good health. The rearrangement uses TRBV29-1 and TRBJ1-1; weak D call: TRBD1 (6 bases). Material: blood. CDR3 in amino acids: CSVTRDTKAFF. In DNA form, the CDR3 reads TGCAGCGTCACCAGGGACACTAAAGCTTTCTTT.